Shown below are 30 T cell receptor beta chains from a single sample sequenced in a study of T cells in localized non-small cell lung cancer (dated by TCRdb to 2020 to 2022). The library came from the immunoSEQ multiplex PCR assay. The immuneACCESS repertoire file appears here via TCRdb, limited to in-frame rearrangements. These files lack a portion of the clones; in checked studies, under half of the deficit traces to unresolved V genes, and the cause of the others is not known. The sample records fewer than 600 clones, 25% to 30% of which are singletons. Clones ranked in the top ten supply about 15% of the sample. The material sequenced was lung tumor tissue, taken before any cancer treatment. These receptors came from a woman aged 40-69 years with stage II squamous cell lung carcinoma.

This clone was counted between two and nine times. The CDR3 DNA reads TGTGCCAGCAGCCTCCGACAGGGGCTCCGAAATGAGCAGTTCTTC. Translation: CASSLRQGLRNEQFF. The rearrangement links TRBV11-3 to TRBJ2-1, with TRBD1 identical over 8 bases. The CDR3 length is 15 residues. Germline lookup yields CDR1 SGHNT and CDR2 YENEEA. V shed 5 bases, J shed 7 bases, and the junction held 10 bases outside the gene matches.

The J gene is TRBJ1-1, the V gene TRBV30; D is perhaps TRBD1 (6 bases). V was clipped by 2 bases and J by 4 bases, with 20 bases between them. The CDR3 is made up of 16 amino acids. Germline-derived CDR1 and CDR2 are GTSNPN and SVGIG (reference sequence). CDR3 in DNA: TGTGCCTGGAGTAGGAGGCAGGGGCCGACGACCACTGAAGCTTTCTTT. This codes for CAWSRRQGPTTTEAFF.

CDR3 in amino acids: CASSPGTVLYEQYV. CDR3 bases: TGTGCCAGCAGTCCCGGGACAGTGCTCTACGAGCAGTACGTC. The rearrangement joins TRBV28 to TRBJ2-7; 7 bases fit TRBD1. Looked up from germline, CDR1 is MDHEN and CDR2 is SYDVKM. The V segment lost 5 bases and the J segment 3 bases; nucleotides outside the gene matches: 7. The CDR3 spans 14 residues.

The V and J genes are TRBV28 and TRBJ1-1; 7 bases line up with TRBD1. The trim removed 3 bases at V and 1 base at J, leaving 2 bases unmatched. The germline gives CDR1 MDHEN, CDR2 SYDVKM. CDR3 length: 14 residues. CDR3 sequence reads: CASSFTGANTEAFF. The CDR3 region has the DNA TGTGCCAGCAGTTTCACAGGGGCGAACACTGAAGCTTTCTTT.

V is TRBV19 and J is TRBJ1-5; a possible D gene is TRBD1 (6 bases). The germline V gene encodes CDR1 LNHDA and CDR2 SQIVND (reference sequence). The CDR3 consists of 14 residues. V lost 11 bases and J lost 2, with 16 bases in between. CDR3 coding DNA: TGTGCCTCTAAAATGGGGGCCGGCAATCAGCCCCAGCATTTT. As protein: CASKMGAGNQPQHF.

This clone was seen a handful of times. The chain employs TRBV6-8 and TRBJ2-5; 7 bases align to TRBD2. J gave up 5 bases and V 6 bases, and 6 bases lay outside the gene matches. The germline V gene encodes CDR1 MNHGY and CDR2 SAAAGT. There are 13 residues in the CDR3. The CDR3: CASSLREGETQYF. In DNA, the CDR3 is TGTGCCAGCAGCCTCAGGGAGGGGGAGACCCAGTACTTC.

The CDR3 DNA sequence: TGTGCCAGCAGCCAAGTGGGGGGCGCTTACACTGAAGCTTTCTTT. As protein: CASSQVGGAYTEAFF. This sequence joins TRBV14 and TRBJ1-1, with D maybe TRBD1 (6 bases). The germline CDR1 and CDR2 sequences are SGHDN and FVKESK. V lost 1 base and J 3 bases, leaving 12 bases between the germline ends. The CDR3 is made up of 15 amino acids.

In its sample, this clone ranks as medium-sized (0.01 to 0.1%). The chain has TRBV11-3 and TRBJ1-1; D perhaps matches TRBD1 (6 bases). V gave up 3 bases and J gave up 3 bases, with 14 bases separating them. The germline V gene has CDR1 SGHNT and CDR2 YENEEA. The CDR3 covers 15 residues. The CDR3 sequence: CASSLGGRADTEAFF. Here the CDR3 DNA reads TGTGCCAGCAGCTTGGGGGGGCGGGCGGACACTGAAGCTTTCTTT.

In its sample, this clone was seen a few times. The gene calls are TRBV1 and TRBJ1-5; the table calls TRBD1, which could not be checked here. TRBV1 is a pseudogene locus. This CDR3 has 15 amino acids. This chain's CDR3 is CTSSPSARVIQPQHF. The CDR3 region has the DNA TGCACCAGCAGCCCGTCCGCCAGGGTTATTCAGCCCCAGCATTTT.

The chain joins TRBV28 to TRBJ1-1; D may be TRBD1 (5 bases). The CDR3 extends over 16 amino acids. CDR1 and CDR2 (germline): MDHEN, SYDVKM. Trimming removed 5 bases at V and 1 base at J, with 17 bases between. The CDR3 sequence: CASSLRPGLRNTEAFF. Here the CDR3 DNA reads TGTGCCAGCAGTCTTAGGCCGGGGCTTAGGAACACTGAAGCTTTCTTT.

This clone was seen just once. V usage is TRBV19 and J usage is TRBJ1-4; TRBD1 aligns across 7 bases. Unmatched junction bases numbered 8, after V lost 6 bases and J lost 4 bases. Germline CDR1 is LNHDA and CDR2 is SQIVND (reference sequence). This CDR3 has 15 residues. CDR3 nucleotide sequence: TGTGCCAGTAGACGACAGGGCGCATTTAATGAAAAACTGTTTTTT. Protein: CASRRQGAFNEKLFF.

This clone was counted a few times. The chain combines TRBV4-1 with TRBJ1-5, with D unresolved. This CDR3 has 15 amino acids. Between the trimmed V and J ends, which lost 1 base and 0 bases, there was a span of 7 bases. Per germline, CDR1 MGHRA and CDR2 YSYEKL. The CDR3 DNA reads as TGCGCCAGCAGCCAAGTCAGAGATAGCAATCAGCCCCAGCATTTT. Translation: CASSQVRDSNQPQHF.

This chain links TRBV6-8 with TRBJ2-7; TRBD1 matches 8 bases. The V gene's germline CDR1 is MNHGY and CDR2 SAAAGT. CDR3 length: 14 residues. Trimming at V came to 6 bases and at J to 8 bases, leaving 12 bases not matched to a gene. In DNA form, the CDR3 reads TGTGCCAGCAGGACCGGGACAGGCTTGGATCAGCAGTACGTC. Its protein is CASRTGTGLDQQYV.

The CDR3 bases are TGCGCCAGCAGCTTGGAAGGGAGCTCCTACAATGAGCAGTTCTTC. Encoded protein: CASSLEGSSYNEQFF. The chain links TRBV5-1 to TRBJ2-1; maybe TRBD2 (5 bases). The germline V gene has CDR1 SGHRS and CDR2 YFSETQ. This CDR3 comprises 15 residues. Trimming removed 0 bases from V and 0 bases from J, with 7 bases in between.

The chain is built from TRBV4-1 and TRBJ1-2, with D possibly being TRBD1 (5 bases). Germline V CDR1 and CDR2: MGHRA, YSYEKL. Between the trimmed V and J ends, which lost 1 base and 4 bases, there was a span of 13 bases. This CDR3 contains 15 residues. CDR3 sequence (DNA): TGCGCCAGCAGCCAAGTGGCCAGGGCGGGCTATGGCTACACCTTC. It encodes CASSQVARAGYGYTF.

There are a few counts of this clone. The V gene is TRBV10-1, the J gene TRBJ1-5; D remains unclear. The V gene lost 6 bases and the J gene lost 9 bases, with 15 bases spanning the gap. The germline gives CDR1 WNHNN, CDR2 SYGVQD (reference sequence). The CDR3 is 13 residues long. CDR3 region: CASSSASGRPQHF. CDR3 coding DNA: TGCGCCAGCAGCTCAGCCTCAGGCCGGCCCCAGCATTTT.

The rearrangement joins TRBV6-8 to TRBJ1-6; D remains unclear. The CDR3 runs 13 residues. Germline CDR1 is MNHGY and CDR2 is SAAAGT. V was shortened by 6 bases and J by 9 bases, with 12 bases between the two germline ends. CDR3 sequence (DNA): TGTGCCAGCAGGGTAGGGTCAGGTTCACCCCTCCACTTT. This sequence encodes CASRVGSGSPLHF.

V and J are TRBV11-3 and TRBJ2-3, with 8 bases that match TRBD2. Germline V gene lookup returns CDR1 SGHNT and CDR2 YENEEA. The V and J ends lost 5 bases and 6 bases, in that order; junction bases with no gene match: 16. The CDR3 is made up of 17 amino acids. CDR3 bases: TGTGCCAGCAGCCCGAGAGCCAGCGGGGGTCGCCAGGATACGCAGTATTTT. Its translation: CASSPRASGGRQDTQYF. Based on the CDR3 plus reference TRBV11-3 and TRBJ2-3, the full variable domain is EAGVVQSPRYKIIEKKQPVAFWCNPISGHNTLYWYLQNLGQGPELLIRYENEEAVDDSQLPKDRFSAERLKGVDSTLKIQPAELGDSAVYLCASSPRASGGRQDTQYFGPGTRLTVL.

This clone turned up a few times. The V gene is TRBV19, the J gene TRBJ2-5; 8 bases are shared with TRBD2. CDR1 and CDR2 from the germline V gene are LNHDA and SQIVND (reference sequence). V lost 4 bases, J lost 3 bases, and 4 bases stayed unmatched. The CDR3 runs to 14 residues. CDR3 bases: TGTGCCAGTAGTACCGGACTAGCAGAAGAGACCCAGTACTTC. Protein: CASSTGLAEETQYF. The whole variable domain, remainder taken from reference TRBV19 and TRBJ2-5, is DGGITQSPKYLFRKEGQNVTLSCEQNLNHDAMYWYRQDPGQGLRLIYYSQIVNDFQKGDIAEGYSVSREKKESFPLTVTSAQKNPTAFYLCASSTGLAEETQYFGPGTRLLVL.

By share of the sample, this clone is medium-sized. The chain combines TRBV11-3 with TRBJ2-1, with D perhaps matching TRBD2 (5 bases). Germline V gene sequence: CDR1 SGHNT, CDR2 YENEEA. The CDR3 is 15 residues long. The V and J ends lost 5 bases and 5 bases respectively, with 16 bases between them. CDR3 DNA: TGTGCCAGCAGCCGACTATTAAACGGGAACAATGAGCAGTTCTTC. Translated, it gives CASSRLLNGNNEQFF.

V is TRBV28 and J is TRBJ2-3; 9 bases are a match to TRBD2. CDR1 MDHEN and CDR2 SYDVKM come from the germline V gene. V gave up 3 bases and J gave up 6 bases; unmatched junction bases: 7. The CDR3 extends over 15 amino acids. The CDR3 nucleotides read TGTGCCAGCAGTTTGCGGGGGGGCAGTAGGGATACGCAGTATTTT. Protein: CASSLRGGSRDTQYF. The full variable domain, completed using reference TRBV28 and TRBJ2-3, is DVKVTQSSRYLVKRTGEKVFLECVQDMDHENMFWYRQDPGLGLRLIYFSYDVKMKEKGDIPEGYSVSREKKERFSLILESASTNQTSMYLCASSLRGGSRDTQYFGPGTRLTVL.

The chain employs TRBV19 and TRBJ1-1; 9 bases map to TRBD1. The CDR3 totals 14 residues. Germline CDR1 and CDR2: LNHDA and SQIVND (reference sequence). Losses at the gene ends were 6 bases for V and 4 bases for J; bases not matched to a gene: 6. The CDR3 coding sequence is TGTGCCAGTAGGAGACAGGGGGTAGGCACTGAAGCTTTCTTT. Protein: CASRRQGVGTEAFF.

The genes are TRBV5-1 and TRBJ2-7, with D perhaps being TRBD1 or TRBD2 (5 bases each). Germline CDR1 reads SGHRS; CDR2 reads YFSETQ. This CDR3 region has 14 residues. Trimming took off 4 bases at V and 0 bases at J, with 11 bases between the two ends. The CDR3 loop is CASSPRDGSYEQYV. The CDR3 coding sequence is TGCGCCAGCAGCCCCCGGGACGGCTCCTACGAGCAGTACGTC.

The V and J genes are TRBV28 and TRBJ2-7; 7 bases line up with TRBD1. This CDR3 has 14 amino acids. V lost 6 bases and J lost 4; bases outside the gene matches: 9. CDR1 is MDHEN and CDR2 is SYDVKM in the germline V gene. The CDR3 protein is CASREPGQIYEQYF. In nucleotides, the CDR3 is TGTGCCAGCAGAGAACCGGGACAGATATACGAGCAGTACTTC. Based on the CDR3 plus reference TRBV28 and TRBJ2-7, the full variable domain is DVKVTQSSRYLVKRTGEKVFLECVQDMDHENMFWYRQDPGLGLRLIYFSYDVKMKEKGDIPEGYSVSREKKERFSLILESASTNQTSMYLCASREPGQIYEQYFGPGTRLTVT.

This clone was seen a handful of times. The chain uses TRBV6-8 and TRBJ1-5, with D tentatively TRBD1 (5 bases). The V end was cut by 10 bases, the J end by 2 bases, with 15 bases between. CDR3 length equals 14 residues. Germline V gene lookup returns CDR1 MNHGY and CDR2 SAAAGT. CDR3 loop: CATQGAGRNQPQHF. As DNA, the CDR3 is TGTGCCACCCAAGGGGCCGGACGCAATCAGCCCCAGCATTTT.

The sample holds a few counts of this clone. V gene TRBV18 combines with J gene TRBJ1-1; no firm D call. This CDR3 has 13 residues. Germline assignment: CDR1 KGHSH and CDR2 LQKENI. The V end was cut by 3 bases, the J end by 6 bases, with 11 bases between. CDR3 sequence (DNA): TGTGCCAGCTCACCGATAATCGAGGCTGAAGCTTTCTTT. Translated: CASSPIIEAEAFF.

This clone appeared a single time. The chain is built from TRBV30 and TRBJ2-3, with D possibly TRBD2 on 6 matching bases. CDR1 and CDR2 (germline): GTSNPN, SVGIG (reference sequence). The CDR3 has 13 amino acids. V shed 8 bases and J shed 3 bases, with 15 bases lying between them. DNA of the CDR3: TGTGCCCTGGACTCGGGGGTAACAGATACGCAGTATTTT. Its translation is CALDSGVTDTQYF.

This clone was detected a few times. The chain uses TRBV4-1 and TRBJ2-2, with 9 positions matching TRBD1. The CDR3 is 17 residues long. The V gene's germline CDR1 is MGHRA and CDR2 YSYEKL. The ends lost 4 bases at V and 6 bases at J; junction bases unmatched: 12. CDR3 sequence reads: CASSRTGDSRTPGELFF. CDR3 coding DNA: TGCGCCAGCAGCCGGACAGGGGACAGCAGAACACCCGGGGAGCTGTTTTTT.

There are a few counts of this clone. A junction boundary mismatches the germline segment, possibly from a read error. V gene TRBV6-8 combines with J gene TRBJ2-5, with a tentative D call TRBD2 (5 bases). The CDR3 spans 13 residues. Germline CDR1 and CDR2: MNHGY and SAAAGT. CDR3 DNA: TGTGCCATCAGTCTCGGGGTTTCAGAGACCCAGTACTTC. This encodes CAISLGVSETQYF.

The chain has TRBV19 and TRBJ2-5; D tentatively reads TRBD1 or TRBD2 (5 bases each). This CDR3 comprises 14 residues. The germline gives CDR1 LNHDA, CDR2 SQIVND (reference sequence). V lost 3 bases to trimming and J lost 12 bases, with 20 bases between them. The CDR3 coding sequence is TGTGCCAGTAGTATCTCCTCAACCGGGACGTTCAAGTACTTC. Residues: CASSISSTGTFKYF. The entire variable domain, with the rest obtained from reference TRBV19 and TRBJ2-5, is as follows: DGGITQSPKYLFRKEGQNVTLSCEQNLNHDAMYWYRQDPGQGLRLIYYSQIVNDFQKGDIAEGYSVSREKKESFPLTVTSAQKNPTAFYLCASSISSTGTFKYFGPGTRLLVL.